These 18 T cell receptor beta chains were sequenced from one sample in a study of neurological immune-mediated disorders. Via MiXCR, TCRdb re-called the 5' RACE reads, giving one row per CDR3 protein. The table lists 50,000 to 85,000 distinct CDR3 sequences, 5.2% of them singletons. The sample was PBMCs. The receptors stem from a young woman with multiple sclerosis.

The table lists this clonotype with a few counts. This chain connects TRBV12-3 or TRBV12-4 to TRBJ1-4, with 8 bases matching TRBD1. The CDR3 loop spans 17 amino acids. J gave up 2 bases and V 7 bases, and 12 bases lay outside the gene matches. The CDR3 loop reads CASTLAGRGRTNEKLFF. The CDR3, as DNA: TGTGCCAGCACCCTAGCGGGCAGGGGGCGGACTAATGAAAAACTGTTTTTT.

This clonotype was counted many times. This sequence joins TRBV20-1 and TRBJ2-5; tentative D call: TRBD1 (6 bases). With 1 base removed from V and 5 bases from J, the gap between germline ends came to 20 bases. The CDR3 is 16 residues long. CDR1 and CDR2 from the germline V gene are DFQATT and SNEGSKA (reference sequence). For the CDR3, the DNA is TGCAGTGCTAGAGCGGTTGGACAGTCCCGTTCGGAGACCCAGTACTTC. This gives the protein CSARAVGQSRSETQYF.

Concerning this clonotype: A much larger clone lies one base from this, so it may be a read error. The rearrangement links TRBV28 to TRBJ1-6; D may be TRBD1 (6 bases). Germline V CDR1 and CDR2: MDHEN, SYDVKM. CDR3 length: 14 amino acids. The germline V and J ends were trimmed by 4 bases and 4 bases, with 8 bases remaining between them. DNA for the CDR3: TGTGCCAGCAGTTACAGGGAATATAATTCACCCCTCCACTTT. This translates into CASSYREYNSPLHF.

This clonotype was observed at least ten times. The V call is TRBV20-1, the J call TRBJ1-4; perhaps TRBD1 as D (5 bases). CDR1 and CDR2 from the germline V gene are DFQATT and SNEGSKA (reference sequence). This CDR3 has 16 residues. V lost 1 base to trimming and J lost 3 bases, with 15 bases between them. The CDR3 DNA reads TGCAGTGCTAGAGCCGCTGGTCACAGGCCTAATGAAAAACTGTTTTTT. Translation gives CSARAAGHRPNEKLFF.

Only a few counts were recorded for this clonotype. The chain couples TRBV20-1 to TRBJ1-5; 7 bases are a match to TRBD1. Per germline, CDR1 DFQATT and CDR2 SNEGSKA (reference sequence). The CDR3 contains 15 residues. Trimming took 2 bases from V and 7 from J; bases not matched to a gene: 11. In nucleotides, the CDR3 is TGCAGTGCTAGACTACTCGACAGGGCTGGCCAGCCCCAGCATTTT. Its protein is CSARLLDRAGQPQHF.

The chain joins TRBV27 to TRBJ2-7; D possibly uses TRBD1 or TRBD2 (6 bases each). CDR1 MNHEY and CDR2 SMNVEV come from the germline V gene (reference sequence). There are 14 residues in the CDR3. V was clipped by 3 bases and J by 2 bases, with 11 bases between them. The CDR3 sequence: CASSLRDTTYEQYF. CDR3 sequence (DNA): TGTGCCAGCAGTTTGCGGGACACTACCTACGAGCAGTACTTC.

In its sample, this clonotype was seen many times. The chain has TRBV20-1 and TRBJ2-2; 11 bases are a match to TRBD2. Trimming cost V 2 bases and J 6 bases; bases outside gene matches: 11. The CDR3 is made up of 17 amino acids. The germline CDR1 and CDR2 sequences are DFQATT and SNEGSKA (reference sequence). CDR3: CSARFSGGVSSPGELFF. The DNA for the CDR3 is TGCAGTGCTAGATTTAGCGGGGGGGTTAGTAGTCCCGGGGAGCTGTTTTTT.

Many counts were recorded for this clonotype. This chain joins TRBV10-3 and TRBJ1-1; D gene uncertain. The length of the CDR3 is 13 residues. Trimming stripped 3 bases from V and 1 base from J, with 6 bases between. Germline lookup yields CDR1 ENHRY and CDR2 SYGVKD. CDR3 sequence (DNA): TGTGCCATCAGTGAAGGGCCGAACACTGAAGCTTTCTTT. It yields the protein CAISEGPNTEAFF.

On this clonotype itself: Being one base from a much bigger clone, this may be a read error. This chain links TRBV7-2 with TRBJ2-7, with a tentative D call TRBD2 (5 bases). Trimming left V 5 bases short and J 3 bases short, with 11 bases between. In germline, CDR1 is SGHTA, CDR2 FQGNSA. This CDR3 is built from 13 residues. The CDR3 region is CASSRERGYEQYF. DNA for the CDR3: TGTGCCAGCAGCCGGGAAAGAGGCTACGAGCAGTACTTC.

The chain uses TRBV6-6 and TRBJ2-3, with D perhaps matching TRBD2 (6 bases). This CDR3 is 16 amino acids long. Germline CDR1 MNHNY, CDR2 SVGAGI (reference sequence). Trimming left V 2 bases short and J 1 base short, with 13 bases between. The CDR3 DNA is TGTGCCAGCAGTTACCAGGTGGGCGGGGGCACAGATACGCAGTATTTT. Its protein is CASSYQVGGGTDTQYF.

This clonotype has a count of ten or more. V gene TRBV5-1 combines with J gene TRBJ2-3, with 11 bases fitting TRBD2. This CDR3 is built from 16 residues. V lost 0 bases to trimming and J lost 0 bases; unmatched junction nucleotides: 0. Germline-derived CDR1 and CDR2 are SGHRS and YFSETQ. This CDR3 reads CASSLASGGSTDTQYF. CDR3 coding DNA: TGCGCCAGCAGCTTGGCTAGCGGGGGGAGCACAGATACGCAGTATTTT.

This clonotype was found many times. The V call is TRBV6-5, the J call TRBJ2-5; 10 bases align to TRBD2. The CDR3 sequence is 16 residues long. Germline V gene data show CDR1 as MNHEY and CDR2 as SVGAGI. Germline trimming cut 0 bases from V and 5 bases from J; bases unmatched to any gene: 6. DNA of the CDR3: TGTGCCAGCAGTTACTCGGCTAGCGGGGGAGGGGAGACCCAGTACTTC. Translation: CASSYSASGGGETQYF.

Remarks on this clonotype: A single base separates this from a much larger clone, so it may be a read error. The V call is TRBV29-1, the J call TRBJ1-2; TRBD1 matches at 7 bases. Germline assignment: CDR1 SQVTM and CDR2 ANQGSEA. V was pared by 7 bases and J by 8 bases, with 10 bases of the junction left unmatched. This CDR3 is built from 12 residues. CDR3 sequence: CSAKKGAEGYTF. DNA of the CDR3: TGCAGCGCCAAAAAGGGGGCGGAAGGCTACACCTTC.

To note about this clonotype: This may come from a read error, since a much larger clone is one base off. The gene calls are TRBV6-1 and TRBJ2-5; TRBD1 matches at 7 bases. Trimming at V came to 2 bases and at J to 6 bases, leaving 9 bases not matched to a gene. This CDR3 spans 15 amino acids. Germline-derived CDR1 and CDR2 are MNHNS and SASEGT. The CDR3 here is CASSEMARQGQTQYF. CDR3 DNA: TGTGCCAGCAGTGAAATGGCGAGACAGGGCCAGACCCAGTACTTC.

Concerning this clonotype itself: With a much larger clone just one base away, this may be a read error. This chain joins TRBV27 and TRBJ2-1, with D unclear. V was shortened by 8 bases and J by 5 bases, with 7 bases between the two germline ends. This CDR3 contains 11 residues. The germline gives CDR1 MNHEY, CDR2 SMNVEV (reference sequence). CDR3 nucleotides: TGTGCCAGCGGGAACCACAATGAGCAGTTCTTC. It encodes CASGNHNEQFF.

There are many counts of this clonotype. The CDR3 nucleotides are TGCGCCAGCAGCCAAGATCCAGGGGGCATCTACGAGCAGTACTTC. Translation gives CASSQDPGGIYEQYF. The J gene is TRBJ2-7, the V gene TRBV4-1; the match to TRBD1 covers 8 bases. CDR3 length equals 15 residues. After removal of 0 bases from V and 3 bases from J, the junction contained 4 bases not matched to a gene. Germline assignment: CDR1 MGHRA and CDR2 YSYEKL.

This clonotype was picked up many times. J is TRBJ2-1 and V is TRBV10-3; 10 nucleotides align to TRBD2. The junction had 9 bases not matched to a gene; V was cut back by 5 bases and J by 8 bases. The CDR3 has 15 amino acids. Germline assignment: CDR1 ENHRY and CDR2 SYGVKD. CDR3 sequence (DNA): TGTGCCATCAGTTTAGAGCGGGGGGGCCTCGATGAGCAGTTCTTC. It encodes CAISLERGGLDEQFF.

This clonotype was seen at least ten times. DNA of the CDR3: TGCGCCAGCAGCTTGGATAGATTCTTTTCAGATACGCAGTATTTT. Translation gives CASSLDRFFSDTQYF. The chain employs TRBV5-1 and TRBJ2-3; D unclear. The germline V and J ends were trimmed by 0 bases and 4 bases, with 12 bases remaining between them. From germline, CDR1 is SGHRS and CDR2 YFSETQ. The CDR3 has 15 residues.